The T cell receptor (beta chain) under discussion was sequenced for a study of blood T cell repertoires in COVID-19. At the level of the study: T cells, B-cell-depleted T cells, or PBMCs provided the cDNA or gDNA that served as material.

The CDR3 extends over 14 amino acids. Trimming took 7 bases from V and 7 from J, leaving 17 bases between them. Per the germline V gene, CDR1 is SNHLY and CDR2 is FYNNEI. The protocol was immunoSEQ multiplex PCR, while the TCRdb copy is restricted to in-frame clones and leaves out a portion. The table lists 130,000 to 150,000 clones, about four fifths of them singletons. The origin of this receptor is a woman aged 80 or older in a cohort sampled during active or convalescent COVID-19. Sequenced input: peripheral blood. V and J are TRBV2 and TRBJ2-1, with TRBD1 as a possible D gene (6 bases). The CDR3 sequence is CASTLTGLGNEQFF. In nucleotides, the CDR3 is TGTGCCAGCACTTTGACAGGTCTGGGGAATGAGCAGTTCTTC.